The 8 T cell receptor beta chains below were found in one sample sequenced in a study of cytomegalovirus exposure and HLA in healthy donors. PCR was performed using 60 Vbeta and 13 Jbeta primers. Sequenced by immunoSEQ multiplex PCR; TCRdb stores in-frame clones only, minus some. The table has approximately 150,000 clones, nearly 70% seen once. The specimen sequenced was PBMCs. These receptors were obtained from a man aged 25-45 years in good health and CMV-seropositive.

The CDR3 protein is CASSTVRVLDTEAFF. In DNA, the CDR3 is TGTGCCAGCAGCACAGTCAGGGTCCTGGACACTGAAGCTTTCTTT. This chain uses TRBV27 with TRBJ1-1; possible D gene TRBD1, 5 bases. Germline V gene lookup returns CDR1 MNHEY and CDR2 SMNVEV (reference sequence). V was cut by 6 bases and J by 3 bases, with 17 bases left in between. There are 15 residues in the CDR3.

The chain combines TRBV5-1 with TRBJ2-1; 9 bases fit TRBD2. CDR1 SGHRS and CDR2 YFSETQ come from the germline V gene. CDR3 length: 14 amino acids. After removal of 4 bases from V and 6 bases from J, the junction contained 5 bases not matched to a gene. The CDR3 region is CASSGGLAVNEQFF. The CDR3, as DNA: TGCGCCAGCAGCGGGGGACTAGCTGTCAATGAGCAGTTCTTC. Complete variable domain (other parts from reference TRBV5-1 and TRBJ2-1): KAGVTQTPRYLIKTRGQQVTLSCSPISGHRSVSWYQQTPGQGLQFLFEYFSETQRNKGNFPGRFSGRQFSNSRSEMNVSTLELGDSALYLCASSGGLAVNEQFFGPGTRLTVL.

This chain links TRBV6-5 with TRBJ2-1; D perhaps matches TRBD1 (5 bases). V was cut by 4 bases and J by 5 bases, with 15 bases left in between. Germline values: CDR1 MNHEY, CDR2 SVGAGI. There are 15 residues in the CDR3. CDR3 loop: CASSWTTTRHNEQFF. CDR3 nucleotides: TGTGCCAGCAGTTGGACAACCACCCGACACAATGAGCAGTTCTTC.

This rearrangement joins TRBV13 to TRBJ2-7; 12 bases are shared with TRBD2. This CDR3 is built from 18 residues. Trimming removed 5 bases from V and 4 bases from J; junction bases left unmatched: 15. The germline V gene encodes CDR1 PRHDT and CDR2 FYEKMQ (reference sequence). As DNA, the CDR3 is TGTGCCAGCAGCAAGCGATTCGGCCAGACTAGCGGGAGTTACGAGCAGTACTTC. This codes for CASSKRFGQTSGSYEQYF.

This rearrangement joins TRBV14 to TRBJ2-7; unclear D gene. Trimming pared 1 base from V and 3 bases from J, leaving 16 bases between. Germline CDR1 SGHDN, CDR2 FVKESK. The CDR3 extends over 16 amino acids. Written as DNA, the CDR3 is TGTGCCAGCAGCCAAGCCGGCAGGTGGTTTGGCTACGAGCAGTACTTC. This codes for CASSQAGRWFGYEQYF.

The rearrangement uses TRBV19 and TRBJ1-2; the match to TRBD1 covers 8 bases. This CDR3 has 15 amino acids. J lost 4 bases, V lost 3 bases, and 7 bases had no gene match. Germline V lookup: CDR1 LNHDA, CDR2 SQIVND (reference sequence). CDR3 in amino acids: CASSIIPGTGYGYTF. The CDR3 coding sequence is TGTGCCAGTAGTATTATCCCCGGGACAGGCTATGGCTACACCTTC.

This chain's CDR3 is CAWTLTGSPTQYF. Here the CDR3 DNA reads TGTGCCTGGACCCTGACAGGGTCTCCGACCCAGTACTTC. V gene TRBV30 combines with J gene TRBJ2-5, with TRBD1 matching 7 bases. The CDR3 spans 13 residues. The V gene's germline CDR1 is GTSNPN and CDR2 SVGIG (reference sequence). V lost 4 bases, J lost 7 bases, and 9 bases stayed unmatched.

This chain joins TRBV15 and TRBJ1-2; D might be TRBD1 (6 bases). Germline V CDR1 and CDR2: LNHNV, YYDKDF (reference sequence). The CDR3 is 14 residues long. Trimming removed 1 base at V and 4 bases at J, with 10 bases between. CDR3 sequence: CATSRATGGYGYTF. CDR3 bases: TGTGCCACCAGCAGAGCGACAGGCGGCTATGGCTACACCTTC.